This T cell receptor beta chain was identified during a study of shared clonotypes between healthy human individuals. Germline V gene lookup returns CDR1 MNHEY and CDR2 SMNVEV (reference sequence). CDR3 size: 18 residues. The V and J ends lost 0 bases and 0 bases respectively, with 15 bases between them. Libraries were prepared by immunoSEQ multiplex PCR; TCRdb keeps only in-frame clonotypes and omits some of them. This sample yields some 470,000 clones, of which 70% to 80% are seen a single time; 10% to 15% belongs to the top ten. This rearrangement joins TRBV27 to TRBJ1-5, with a tentative D call TRBD1 (6 bases). Sequences were obtained from PBMCs. The clonotype originates from a woman aged 40-49 years in good health. Some clones in this sample may be carry-over from other donors' samples. CDR3 sequence: CASSLSGRGGYSNQPQHF. The CDR3, as DNA: TGTGCCAGCAGTTTATCGGGAAGGGGGGGGTATAGCAATCAGCCCCAGCATTTT.